These T cell receptor beta chains were read from a single sample in a study of CD8+ T cells in alopecia areata. Here immunoSEQ multiplex PCR was the method, and the copy in TCRdb shows in-frame clones only, minus some. The table records some 110,000 clones, 55% to 80% of them present only once. Sequencing input: CD4+ T cells sorted from blood. These receptors were obtained from a human donor in good health. Each CDR3 is given with its conserved first and last residue. D genes are given only for firm matches. Clone size is stated in some rows and not others, as once, few, many or a class when expanded.

clone_size	j_call	v_call	d_call	cdr3_nt	cdr3_aa
-	TRBJ1-6	TRBV5-1	TRBD1	TGCGCCAGCAGCTTAGGACAGGGGGTTGGAAATTCACCCCTCCACTTT	CASSLGQGVGNSPLHF
-	TRBJ2-3	TRBV30	-	TGTGCCTGGAGTGGTTCGGGCACAGATACGCAGTATTTT	CAWSGSGTDTQYF
-	TRBJ1-5	TRBV5-1	-	TGCGCCAGCAGCTTGGCCGGTGGGGAGGGTCAGCCCCAGCATTTT	CASSLAGGEGQPQHF
-	TRBJ2-7	TRBV11-2	-	TGTGCCAGCAGCCCGGCCCCAACCGGGGCCCAAGGAGAGTCGTTC	CASSPAPTGAQGESF
once	TRBJ2-7	TRBV6-6	-	TGTGCCAGCGCGGGACAGACATCCTACGAGCAGTACTTC	CASAGQTSYEQYF
-	TRBJ1-5	TRBV29-1	-	TGCAGCGTTGGGGACTTAGAACAGCCCCAGCATTTT	CSVGDLEQPQHF
few	TRBJ1-2	TRBV27	-	TGTGCCAGCAGCCTGAGACCCTCAGGTGGTGGCTACACCTTC	CASSLRPSGGGYTF
-	TRBJ1-1	TRBV5-6	-	TGTGCCAGCAGCTTGGCCGGGCAGGGGCGGGTGAACACTGAAGCTTTCTTT	CASSLAGQGRVNTEAFF
once	TRBJ2-2	TRBV11-2	-	TGTGCCAGCAGCTTGGGATTTTGGGACCGCGCGAACACCGGGGAGCTGTTTTTT	CASSLGFWDRANTGELFF
-	TRBJ1-1	TRBV11-2	-	TGTGCCCACACAGACCCGGTACGCGCTGAAGCTTTCTTT	CAHTDPVRAEAFF
-	TRBJ1-6	TRBV2	TRBD1	TGTGCCAGCAGTGGCCCGGGACAGGGGCTTGCACCCCTCCACTTT	CASSGPGQGLAPLHF
few	TRBJ2-3	TRBV29-1	-	TGCAGCGCGCTTCAGGCAGATACGCAGTATTTT	CSALQADTQYF
-	TRBJ2-3	TRBV7-3	-	TGTGCCAGCTCCCGGACGGGCACAGATACGCAGTATTTT	CASSRTGTDTQYF
-	TRBJ1-2	TRBV30	TRBD1	TGTGCCTGGAGTGTACCAGGGGGGCCGCGCTACACCTTC	CAWSVPGGPRYTF
-	TRBJ1-2	TRBV5-6	-	TGTGCCAGCAGGCGACGCGGGGGTGATGACTACACCTTC	CASRRRGGDDYTF
-	TRBJ1-1	TRBV27	-	TGTGCCAGCAGTCTAGGGTCTCGAGGCACTGAAGCTTTCTTT	CASSLGSRGTEAFF
-	TRBJ2-5	TRBV4-1	-	TGCGCCAGCAGCCAAGTGGGGATAAGAGAGACCCAGTACTTC	CASSQVGIRETQYF
-	TRBJ2-7	TRBV7-9	-	TGTGCCAGCAGCTTGAATTCCCAGGGTAACGAGCAGTACTTC	CASSLNSQGNEQYF
few	TRBJ2-3	TRBV29-1	-	TGCAGCGTTGCCCCGCGGGATACGCAGTATTTT	CSVAPRDTQYF
-	TRBJ1-1	TRBV7-9	-	TGTGCCAGCACTCAGGAGACGGCTTTCTTT	CASTQETAFF
-	TRBJ1-3	TRBV30	-	TGTGCCTGGAGTGACAGGAAAACGGGAAACACCATATATTTT	CAWSDRKTGNTIYF
-	TRBJ2-5	TRBV20-1	-	TGCAGTGCTCCTCGCGGGGAGACCCAGTACTTC	CSAPRGETQYF
-	TRBJ2-3	TRBV4-1	-	TGCGCCAGCAGCCAAGTGCTTGAGACCCGGGTACAGTATTTT	CASSQVLETRVQYF
few	TRBJ2-1	TRBV29-1	-	TGCAGCTCAGAGCGGGCCAAGAATTACAATGAGCAGTTCTTC	CSSERAKNYNEQFF
few	TRBJ2-1	TRBV7-2	-	TGTGCCAGCAGCTCCCGCCGACTCCTCACTGACAATGAGCAGTTCTTC	CASSSRRLLTDNEQFF
few	TRBJ2-2	TRBV29-1	-	TGCAGCGCGGCTGCGAACACCGGGGAGCTGTTTTTT	CSAAANTGELFF
-	TRBJ1-1	TRBV6-5	-	TGTGCCAGCAATAATATCAGGGGCGCTGAAGCTTTCTTT	CASNNIRGAEAFF
-	TRBJ1-2	TRBV30	TRBD1	TGTGCCTGGAGTGGCGGACAGGGGGATGGCTACACCTTC	CAWSGGQGDGYTF
once	TRBJ1-6	TRBV6-4	TRBD1	TGTGCCGGGGGGACAGCGAATTCACCCCTCCACTTT	CAGGTANSPLHF
-	TRBJ1-1	TRBV7-2	-	TGTGCCAGCAGCTTAGTTCTCACTGAAGCTTTCTTT	CASSLVLTEAFF
-	TRBJ2-7	TRBV7-6	TRBD1	TGTGCCAGCAGCGGCAGGGGGCTTGATCTCGAGCAGTACTTC	CASSGRGLDLEQYF
-	TRBJ2-2	TRBV5-6	-	TGTGCCAGCAGAACCGGGACCGCCGGGGAGCTGTTTTTT	CASRTGTAGELFF
few	TRBJ2-6	TRBV11-2	-	TGTGCCAGCAGCTCTCCTCGGGCAGGGCTCTCTGGGGCCAACGTCCTGACTTTC	CASSSPRAGLSGANVLTF
-	TRBJ1-1	TRBV29-1	TRBD1	TGCAGCGTGAGCGACAGGGCGAACACTGAAGCTTTCTTT	CSVSDRANTEAFF
-	TRBJ2-5	TRBV6-5	-	TGTGCCAGCAGTTACTCGTTCGGGACACAAGGAGAGACCCAGTACTTC	CASSYSFGTQGETQYF
-	TRBJ1-1	TRBV10-3	TRBD1	TGTGCCATCAGTGAAGAGGGACAGGGTATCACTGAAGCTTTCTTT	CAISEEGQGITEAFF
-	TRBJ1-6	TRBV14	-	TGTGCCAGCAGCCAACAGGGGAATTCACCCCTCCACTTT	CASSQQGNSPLHF
-	TRBJ1-1	TRBV7-3	TRBD1	TGTGCCAGCAGCTTATACGGACAGGGACAGGGCAGGAAAGCTTTCTTT	CASSLYGQGQGRKAFF
-	TRBJ2-5	TRBV20-1	-	TGCAGTGCTAGAGATGGGCAGACCCAGTACTTC	CSARDGQTQYF
few	TRBJ1-2	TRBV28	TRBD1	TGTGCCAGCACCTCCGGGACAGGGAGGGGTGGCTACACCTTC	CASTSGTGRGGYTF
-	TRBJ1-5	TRBV5-1	TRBD1	TGCGCCAGCAGCGCGGGACAGGGTAGTCAGCCCCAGCATTTT	CASSAGQGSQPQHF
-	TRBJ2-5	TRBV20-1	-	TGCAGTGCTAAGGTCCAAGAGACCCAGTACTTC	CSAKVQETQYF
-	TRBJ1-1	TRBV4-1	-	TGCGCCAGCAGCCCCTATAATGGGCCAGGGGACACTGAAGCTTTCTTT	CASSPYNGPGDTEAFF
-	TRBJ2-1	TRBV29-1	-	TGCAGCGTCCCCAGCACGTACAATGAGCAGTTCTTC	CSVPSTYNEQFF
-	TRBJ2-2	TRBV5-1	TRBD1	TGCGCCAGCAGCGCTCGGACAGGAAACACCGGGGAGCTGTTTTTT	CASSARTGNTGELFF
few	TRBJ2-5	TRBV29-1	-	TGCAGCGTTGGACAGGTGCAAGAGACCCAGTACTTC	CSVGQVQETQYF
-	TRBJ1-2	TRBV29-1	-	TGCAGCGTTTCCACTGATCAGACCTATGGCTACACCTTC	CSVSTDQTYGYTF
-	TRBJ1-2	TRBV29-1	-	TGCAGCGTCCGGGACCGGGGGGAGGGGCATTATGGCTACACCTTC	CSVRDRGEGHYGYTF
-	TRBJ2-5	TRBV29-1	-	TGCAGCGCCCGGAAAGGCCAAGAGACCCAGTACTTC	CSARKGQETQYF
few	TRBJ2-3	TRBV29-1	-	TGCAGCGTAGCCCGGGGGTCCTACACAGATACGCAGTATTTT	CSVARGSYTDTQYF
-	TRBJ1-2	TRBV4-1	-	TGCGCCAGCAGCCAAGCGGTCGACTATGGCTACACCTTC	CASSQAVDYGYTF
-	TRBJ1-4	TRBV30	-	TGTGCTTGGACCTGGGGCCCTAATGAAAAACTGTTTTTT	CAWTWGPNEKLFF
-	TRBJ2-5	TRBV5-1	TRBD1	TGCGCCAGCAGCGCGACAACTACAGGGGGCGGGGAGACCCAGTACTTC	CASSATTTGGGETQYF
-	TRBJ1-3	TRBV29-1	-	TGCAGCGTTGAAGAGTCCGTCTCTGGAAACACCATATATTTT	CSVEESVSGNTIYF
-	TRBJ2-1	TRBV5-1	-	TGCGCCAGCAGTCCCACCGCCTTGGGGTCGGAGGAGCAGTTCTTC	CASSPTALGSEEQFF
-	TRBJ1-4	TRBV4-2	-	TGTGCCAGCAGCCAAGGACGACCGAATGTAGCAACTAATGAAAAACTGTTTTTT	CASSQGRPNVATNEKLFF
-	TRBJ2-7	TRBV4-2	-	TGTGCCAGCAGCCAATTACAGGGTGAGTCCTACGAGCAGTACTTC	CASSQLQGESYEQYF
-	TRBJ2-7	TRBV5-6	-	TGTGCCACTCTTGACGGGGAAGACGAGCAGTACTTC	CATLDGEDEQYF
once	TRBJ2-7	TRBV7-6	TRBD1	TGTGCCAGCAGCCCGAGCGCGACAGGGCTACACTACGAGCAGTACTTC	CASSPSATGLHYEQYF
-	TRBJ2-6	TRBV29-1	-	TGCAGCGTTGAAAGCTTGACGGGTCGGGCCAACGTCCTGACTTTC	CSVESLTGRANVLTF